Reported below is one T cell receptor (beta chain). The ends lost 3 bases at V and 3 bases at J; junction bases unmatched: 7. There are 16 residues in the CDR3. Per the germline V gene, CDR1 is MNHNY and CDR2 is SVGAGI (reference sequence). The sample comes from a study of PD-L1 blockade in urothelial cancer. Study-wide background: The authors examined blood 3 weeks (second dose) and 6 weeks after treatment start.

Some clones are missing from TCRdb's copy, which holds only in-frame ones; the method was immunoSEQ multiplex PCR. The sample includes some 76,000 clones, roughly 89% seen only once; the top ten take roughly 3.3%. The specimen was PBMCs, collected around atezolizumab (anti-PD-L1) treatment. The V gene is TRBV6-6, the J gene TRBJ1-4; TRBD1 matches 7 bases. The sequence came from a man aged 55 to 69 with urothelial cancer. In nucleotides, the CDR3 is TGTGCCAGCAGTTATTACGACAGGGTAGCTAATGAAAAACTGTTTTTT. It translates to CASSYYDRVANEKLFF.